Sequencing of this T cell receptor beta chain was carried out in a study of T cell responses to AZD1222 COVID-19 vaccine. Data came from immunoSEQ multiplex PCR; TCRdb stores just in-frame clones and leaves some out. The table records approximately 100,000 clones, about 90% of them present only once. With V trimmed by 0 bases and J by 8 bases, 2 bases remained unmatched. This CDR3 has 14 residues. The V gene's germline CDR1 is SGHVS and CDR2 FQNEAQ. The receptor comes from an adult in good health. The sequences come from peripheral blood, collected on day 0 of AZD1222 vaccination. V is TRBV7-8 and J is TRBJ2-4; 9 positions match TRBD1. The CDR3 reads CASSLADRGYIQYF. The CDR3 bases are TGTGCCAGCAGCTTAGCGGACAGGGGATACATTCAGTACTTC.